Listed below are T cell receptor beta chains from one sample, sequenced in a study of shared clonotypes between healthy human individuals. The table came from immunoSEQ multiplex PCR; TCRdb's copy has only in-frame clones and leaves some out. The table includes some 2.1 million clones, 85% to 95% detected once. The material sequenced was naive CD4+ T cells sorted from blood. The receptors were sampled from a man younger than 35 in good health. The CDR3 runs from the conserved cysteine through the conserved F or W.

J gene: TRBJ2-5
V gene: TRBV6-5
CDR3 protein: CASSYSASQETQYF

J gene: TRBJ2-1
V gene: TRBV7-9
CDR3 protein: CASSLVDRWGPGSYNEQFF

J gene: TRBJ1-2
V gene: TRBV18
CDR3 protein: CASSPVRSTGSVVGGYTF

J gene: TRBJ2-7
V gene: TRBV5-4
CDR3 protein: CASSLRGVHYEQYF

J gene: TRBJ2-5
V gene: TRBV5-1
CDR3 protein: CASSLGGGQETQYF

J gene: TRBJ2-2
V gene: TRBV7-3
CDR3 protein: CASSLLGRDAGELFF

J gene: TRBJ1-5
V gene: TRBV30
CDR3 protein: CAWSLGGDQPQHF

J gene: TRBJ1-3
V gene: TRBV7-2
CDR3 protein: CASSSSGTIGNTIYF

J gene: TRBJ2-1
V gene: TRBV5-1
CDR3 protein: CASSLDVYEQFF

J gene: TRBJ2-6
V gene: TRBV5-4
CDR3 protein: CASSLSGSGGANVLTF

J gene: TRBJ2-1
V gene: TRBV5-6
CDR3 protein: CASSLFPGNNEQFF

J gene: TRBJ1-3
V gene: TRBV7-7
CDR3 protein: CASSQGGEDTIYF

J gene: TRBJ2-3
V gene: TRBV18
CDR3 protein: CASSTSSDTQYF

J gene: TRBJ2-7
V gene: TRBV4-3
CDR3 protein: CASKRKIGVYEQYF

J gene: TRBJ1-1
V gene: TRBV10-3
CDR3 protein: CAIRPGQGVTEAFF

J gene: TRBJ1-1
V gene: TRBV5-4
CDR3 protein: CASSMGQGPVNTEAFF

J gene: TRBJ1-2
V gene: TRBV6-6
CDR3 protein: CATERGSGYTF